Each of the 14 T cell receptor beta chains below was sequenced from the same sample in a study of cytomegalovirus exposure and HLA in healthy donors. Primers: 60 Vbeta forward and 13 Jbeta reverse. The protocol was immunoSEQ multiplex PCR, while the TCRdb copy is restricted to in-frame clones and leaves out a portion. The data hold about 50,000 clones, with 70% to 85% observed a single time. The material sequenced was PBMCs. These receptor sequences come from a man aged 25-45 years in good health and CMV-seronegative.

V and J are TRBV30 and TRBJ1-5, with 7 bases fitting TRBD1. The V and J ends lost 0 bases and 4 bases, in that order; junction bases with no gene match: 6. This CDR3 is built from 15 residues. CDR1 and CDR2 (germline): GTSNPN, SVGIG (reference sequence). The CDR3 DNA follows: TGTGCCTGGAGTGTAGGACAGGTTTTGAATCAGCCCCAGCATTTT. This gives the protein CAWSVGQVLNQPQHF.

V gene TRBV9 combines with J gene TRBJ2-7; 7 bases line up with TRBD1. The junction had 6 bases not matched to a gene; V was cut back by 1 base and J by 2 bases. The V gene's germline CDR1 is SGDLS and CDR2 YYNGEE. CDR3 size: 15 residues. The CDR3 sequence is CASSVTGDPTYEQYF. CDR3 sequence (DNA): TGTGCCAGCAGCGTAACAGGGGACCCCACCTACGAGCAGTACTTC.

The V call is TRBV30, the J call TRBJ1-4, with D perhaps matching TRBD1 (5 bases). This CDR3 contains 13 residues. V was cut by 3 bases and J by 7 bases, with 12 bases left in between. The germline gives CDR1 GTSNPN, CDR2 SVGIG (reference sequence). The CDR3, as DNA: TGTGCCTGGAGCAGTCAGGGTGGTGAAAAACTGTTTTTT. Translated, it gives CAWSSQGGEKLFF.

The sample holds one count of this clone. V is TRBV5-1 and J is TRBJ2-2, with D maybe TRBD1 (5 bases). V lost 1 base to trimming and J lost 3 bases, with 10 bases between them. CDR3 length: 15 amino acids. Germline CDR1 SGHRS, CDR2 YFSETQ. The CDR3 protein is CASSLRLGDTGELFF. In DNA, the CDR3 is TGCGCCAGCAGCTTGAGGCTAGGGGACACCGGGGAGCTGTTTTTT.

Here the CDR3 DNA reads TGTGCCAGCAGCTTGGAAGCAGGGTATCCCAATCAGCCCCAGCATTTT. Translated, it gives CASSLEAGYPNQPQHF. This chain joins TRBV5-8 and TRBJ1-5; a weak D match, TRBD1 (5 bases). The germline V gene encodes CDR1 SGHTS and CDR2 YDEGEE. V lost 0 bases and J 3 bases, leaving 13 bases between the germline ends. The CDR3 sequence is 16 residues long.

This clone has only a few counts. The chain employs TRBV5-1 and TRBJ1-3; weak D call: TRBD1 (6 bases). The CDR3 runs 14 residues. V was shortened by 5 bases and J by 4 bases, with 13 bases between the two germline ends. Germline V gives CDR1 SGHRS, CDR2 YFSETQ. CDR3 amino acids: CASRPGQRGNTIYF. The CDR3 nucleotides are TGCGCCAGCAGACCCGGACAGCGAGGAAACACCATATATTTT.

CDR3 protein: CAWRGGETQYF. The CDR3 region has the DNA TGTGCCTGGAGGGGCGGGGAGACCCAGTACTTC. The chain has TRBV30 and TRBJ2-5; D might be TRBD2 (5 bases). Trimming pared 3 bases from V and 5 bases from J, leaving 7 bases between. The CDR3 loop spans 11 amino acids. Germline V gene sequence: CDR1 GTSNPN, CDR2 SVGIG (reference sequence).

The chain joins TRBV5-8 to TRBJ2-5; 9 bases fit TRBD1. With 3 bases clipped from V and 6 bases from J, the junction kept 9 bases outside the gene matches. This CDR3 spans 15 amino acids. CDR1 SGHTS and CDR2 YDEGEE come from the germline V gene. The chain's CDR3 is CASSSGTGLSQTQYF. CDR3 nucleotide sequence: TGTGCCAGCAGCTCCGGGACAGGGTTGTCGCAGACCCAGTACTTC.

The chain links TRBV4-3 to TRBJ1-2; tentatively, D is TRBD1 (6 bases). Trimming shortened V by 0 bases and J by 4 bases, and 12 bases separated the two germline ends. This CDR3 has 15 amino acids. The germline CDR1 and CDR2 sequences are LGHNA and YSLEER. Written as DNA, the CDR3 is TGCGCCAGCAGCCAAGATCCTGTCAGGGGCTATGGCTACACCTTC. It codes for CASSQDPVRGYGYTF.

This sequence joins TRBV5-6 and TRBJ2-7; 7 bases fit TRBD1. This CDR3 has 13 residues. After removal of 4 bases from V and 4 bases from J, the junction contained 5 bases not matched to a gene. CDR1 and CDR2 (germline): SGHDT, YYEEEE. Written as DNA, the CDR3 is TGTGCCAGCAGCGTGTGGGGACAGTACGAGCAGTACTTC. Translation: CASSVWGQYEQYF. Combining the CDR3 with reference TRBV5-6 and TRBJ2-7 gives the whole variable domain DAGVTQSPTHLIKTRGQQVTLRCSPKSGHDTVSWYQQALGQGPQFIFQYYEEEERQRGNFPDRFSGHQFPNYSSELNVNALLLGDSALYLCASSVWGQYEQYFGPGTRLTVT.

This sequence joins TRBV18 and TRBJ2-3; 8 bases align to TRBD1. The ends lost 6 bases at V and 4 bases at J; junction bases unmatched: 9. CDR3 length: 15 amino acids. Germline CDR1 KGHSH, CDR2 LQKENI. CDR3 nucleotides: TGTGCCAGCTCTCCCACAGGGGGAAGGGCAGATACGCAGTATTTT. This codes for CASSPTGGRADTQYF. The full variable domain, with the rest looked up from reference TRBV18 and TRBJ2-3, is NAGVMQNPRHLVRRRGQEARLRCSPMKGHSHVYWYRQLPEEGLKFMVYLQKENIIDESGMPKERFSAEFPKEGPSILRIQQVVRGDSAAYFCASSPTGGRADTQYFGPGTRLTVL.

V and J are TRBV27 and TRBJ2-7, with 7 bases fitting TRBD1. With V trimmed by 5 bases and J by 2 bases, 6 bases remained unmatched. There are 14 residues in the CDR3. CDR1 MNHEY and CDR2 SMNVEV come from the germline V gene (reference sequence). The CDR3 region is CASSSTGDTYEQYF. CDR3 bases: TGTGCCAGCAGTAGCACAGGGGATACCTACGAGCAGTACTTC.

In this sample, this clone turned up once. This chain connects TRBV28 to TRBJ2-3, with TRBD2 as a possible D gene (5 bases). Per germline, CDR1 MDHEN and CDR2 SYDVKM. The CDR3 has 13 residues. The V end was cut by 4 bases, the J end by 1 base, with 6 bases between. DNA for the CDR3: TGTGCCAGCAGTTCACTAGGCACAGATACGCAGTATTTT. Residues: CASSSLGTDTQYF.

J is TRBJ2-1 and V is TRBV27, with D possibly being TRBD2 (6 bases). Looked up from germline, CDR1 is MNHEY and CDR2 is SMNVEV (reference sequence). The CDR3 loop spans 13 amino acids. V was shortened by 2 bases and J by 8 bases, with 10 bases between the two germline ends. CDR3 bases: TGTGCCAGCAGTTTACGGGAGCGGTATGAGCAGTTCTTC. Encoded protein: CASSLRERYEQFF.